The subject of this entry is one T cell receptor (beta chain). TCRdb re-called the 5' RACE reads; one entry per CDR3 protein, DNA not given. This table holds around 410,000 distinct CDR3 sequences. The V gene's germline CDR1 is DFQATT and CDR2 SNEGSKA (reference sequence). The CDR3 has 13 residues. The data belong to a study of monozygotic twins with inflammatory bowel disease. With no T cell sorting beforehand, total RNA was isolated from whole blood. The source of this sequence is a human donor with ulcerative colitis or Crohn's disease, or a healthy co-twin of an affected twin (not recorded which). The genes are TRBV20-1 and TRBJ2-1; checking the TCRdb D call of TRBD2 is not possible without DNA. The sequenced material came from blood. CDR3 region: CSASALAGPEQFF.